These 17 T cell receptor beta chains originate from one sample sequenced in a study of shared clonotypes between healthy human individuals. The protocol was immunoSEQ multiplex PCR, while the TCRdb copy is restricted to in-frame clones and leaves out a portion. Among hundreds of thousands of clones listed, 55% to 75% were seen once. Sequenced input: memory CD4+ T cells sorted from blood. Sample subset: CD45RA-negative fraction. Source of these receptors: a woman in her thirties in good health.

This rearrangement joins TRBV19 to TRBJ2-5, with 11 nucleotides matching TRBD2. CDR3 size: 18 residues. From germline, CDR1 is LNHDA and CDR2 SQIVND (reference sequence). V was pared by 4 bases and J by 4 bases, with 14 bases of the junction left unmatched. CDR3 sequence (DNA): TGTGCCAGTAGTAGGAAGGGACTAGCGGACCTAGGAGGAGAGACCCAGTACTTC. Translating it yields CASSRKGLADLGGETQYF.

The chain is built from TRBV5-1 and TRBJ2-3; TRBD2 might be the D (6 bases). Germline V gene sequence: CDR1 SGHRS, CDR2 YFSETQ. The V end lost 3 bases, the J end lost 3 bases, and 14 bases lay between the germline ends. This CDR3 region has 15 residues. In DNA, the CDR3 is TGCGCCAGCAGCTCCAGCGGGTATCGGACAGATACGCAGTATTTT. This encodes CASSSSGYRTDTQYF.

This chain links TRBV30 with TRBJ1-2, with a tentative D call TRBD1 (5 bases). CDR1 GTSNPN and CDR2 SVGIG come from the germline V gene (reference sequence). Trimming shortened V by 2 bases and J by 4 bases, and 26 bases separated the two germline ends. The CDR3 is 18 residues long. In DNA form, the CDR3 reads TGTGCCTGGAGTAGTCCCGGGGCACGGGACCCCCGAGCCTATGGCTACACCTTC. Amino acids: CAWSSPGARDPRAYGYTF.

Many counts were recorded for this clone. Within the sample, other DNA sequences also encode this same CDR3. The chain has TRBV1 and TRBJ2-7; whether TRBD2, the table's D call, matches the DNA was not checked. TRBV1 is described as a pseudogene. CDR3 size: 16 residues. CDR3 nucleotides: TGCACCAGCAGCTGCAATAAAACCGGGACTACTAACGAGCAGTACTTC. Its translation is CTSSCNKTGTTNEQYF.

V is TRBV28 and J is TRBJ2-7, with TRBD2 identical over 11 bases. The ends lost 4 bases at V and 3 bases at J; junction bases unmatched: 11. The CDR3 is made up of 17 amino acids. CDR1 is MDHEN, CDR2 SYDVKM, per germline. The CDR3 loop is CASSSPGLAEGSYEQYF. Here the CDR3 DNA reads TGTGCCAGCAGTTCCCCGGGACTAGCGGAGGGGAGCTACGAGCAGTACTTC.

The rearrangement joins TRBV7-8 to TRBJ2-5, with D maybe TRBD2 (6 bases). Trimming pared 10 bases from V and 5 bases from J, leaving 23 bases between. The CDR3 is 15 amino acids. Germline V gene sequence: CDR1 SGHVS, CDR2 FQNEAQ. CDR3 protein: CATRVPGVRRETQYF. CDR3 bases: TGTGCCACAAGGGTACCGGGGGTGAGGCGGGAGACCCAGTACTTC.

This clone was found a few times. The V call is TRBV15, the J call TRBJ2-7; D perhaps matches TRBD1 (5 bases). The germline V gene encodes CDR1 LNHNV and CDR2 YYDKDF (reference sequence). Between the trimmed V and J ends, which lost 2 bases and 6 bases, there was a span of 17 bases. The CDR3 is 15 amino acids. CDR3 sequence reads: CATSRPSAPRGEQYF. The CDR3 DNA follows: TGTGCCACCAGCAGACCATCGGCTCCAAGGGGCGAGCAGTACTTC. Drawing the rest from reference TRBV15 and TRBJ2-7, the complete variable domain is DAMVIQNPRYQVTQFGKPVTLSCSQTLNHNVMYWYQQKSSQAPKLLFHYYDKDFNNEADTPDNFQSRRPNTSFCFLDIRSPGLGDTAMYLCATSRPSAPRGEQYFGPGTRLTVT.

The count of this clone is one. The CDR3 sequence is CASSLGHPNTGELFF. The DNA of the CDR3 is TGTGCCAGCAGCTTAGGACACCCGAACACCGGGGAGCTGTTTTTT. The gene calls are TRBV11-2 and TRBJ2-2; D gene unclear. The CDR3 is 15 amino acids. Germline V gene sequence: CDR1 SGHAT, CDR2 FQNNGV. The V and J ends lost 1 base and 0 bases respectively, with 6 bases between them.

A single count supports this clone. V gene TRBV28 combines with J gene TRBJ2-7; 8 nucleotides agree with TRBD1. Germline loops: CDR1 MDHEN, CDR2 SYDVKM. This CDR3 has 16 residues. Trimming took 5 bases from V and 3 from J; bases not matched to a gene: 12. The CDR3 spells CASSPDPGQGHYEQYF. The CDR3 nucleotides are TGTGCCAGCAGTCCCGACCCTGGACAGGGACACTACGAGCAGTACTTC.

This clone was seen a few times. The chain employs TRBV5-1 and TRBJ2-3, with 8 bases lining up with TRBD1. CDR3 size: 15 residues. J gave up 2 bases and V 4 bases, and 6 bases lay outside the gene matches. Germline loops: CDR1 SGHRS, CDR2 YFSETQ. CDR3 residues: CASSLGQEFTDTQYF. CDR3 bases: TGCGCCAGCAGCCTGGGACAGGAGTTCACAGATACGCAGTATTTT.

The rearrangement uses TRBV27 and TRBJ2-7; D ambiguous. The V end lost 3 bases, the J end lost 2 bases, and 14 bases lay between the germline ends. This CDR3 contains 15 residues. Germline CDR1 is MNHEY and CDR2 is SMNVEV (reference sequence). CDR3: CASSFRALGTYEQYF. In nucleotides, the CDR3 is TGTGCCAGCAGTTTCCGAGCCTTAGGTACCTACGAGCAGTACTTC.

The rearrangement links TRBV11-2 to TRBJ2-1, with 7 bases identical to TRBD2. This CDR3 has 16 residues. In germline, CDR1 is SGHAT, CDR2 FQNNGV. With 6 bases clipped from V and 7 bases from J, the junction kept 15 bases outside the gene matches. The CDR3 loop reads CASRDGSAGVNNEQFF. CDR3 sequence (DNA): TGTGCCAGCAGGGATGGCTCGGCGGGAGTTAATAATGAGCAGTTCTTC.

The genes are TRBV7-2 and TRBJ2-1; maybe TRBD2 (6 bases). The ends were cut back, 3 bases at V and 5 bases at J, with 11 bases in the middle. The CDR3 loop spans 14 amino acids. From germline, CDR1 is SGHTA and CDR2 FQGNSA. CDR3 coding DNA: TGTGCCAGCAGCTTCCCGACTAGAAACAATGAGCAGTTCTTC. Protein product: CASSFPTRNNEQFF.

CDR3 sequence (DNA): TGTGCCAGCAGCAAGGGACTAGCTCACGAGCAGTACTTC. Protein: CASSKGLAHEQYF. This sequence joins TRBV28 and TRBJ2-7; TRBD2 matches at 9 bases. Germline loops: CDR1 MDHEN, CDR2 SYDVKM. Germline trimming cut 6 bases from V and 5 bases from J; bases unmatched to any gene: 5. The CDR3 has 13 residues.

The chain carries TRBV7-6 and TRBJ2-5, with D perhaps given as TRBD1 or TRBD2 (5 bases each). Trimming removed 5 bases at V and 5 bases at J, with 33 bases between. The CDR3 loop spans 20 amino acids. Per the germline V gene, CDR1 is SGHVS and CDR2 is FNYEAQ. The chain's CDR3 is CASSPPLSRGPMGRKETQYF. The CDR3 DNA reads as TGTGCCAGCAGCCCTCCCCTTAGTCGGGGACCTATGGGTAGGAAGGAGACCCAGTACTTC.

The chain employs TRBV5-1 and TRBJ1-6, with TRBD1 matching over 9 bases. This CDR3 comprises 15 residues. Trimming took 4 bases from V and 10 from J; bases not matched to a gene: 9. Germline-derived CDR1 and CDR2 are SGHRS and YFSETQ. The CDR3 sequence is CASSEGQGHGSPLHF. In nucleotides, the CDR3 is TGCGCCAGCAGCGAGGGACAGGGCCATGGCTCACCCCTCCACTTT. The whole variable domain, filled in from reference TRBV5-1 and TRBJ1-6, reads KAGVTQTPRYLIKTRGQQVTLSCSPISGHRSVSWYQQTPGQGLQFLFEYFSETQRNKGNFPGRFSGRQFSNSRSEMNVSTLELGDSALYLCASSEGQGHGSPLHFGNGTRLTVT.

In this sample, this clone turned up a few times. The gene calls are TRBV18 and TRBJ1-1; D is uncertain. Germline CDR1 KGHSH, CDR2 LQKENI. V shed 5 bases and J shed 1 base, with 8 bases lying between them. CDR3 length equals 13 residues. The CDR3 is CASSAEENTEAFF. DNA for the CDR3: TGTGCCAGCTCAGCAGAGGAGAACACTGAAGCTTTCTTT.